One and the same sample provided the 16 T cell receptor beta chains below, sequenced in a study of regulatory T cells in long-lasting Graves disease. Time point in this sample: newly diagnosed GD, antithyroid drugs for less than 3 months. PBMC-extracted RNA yielded the TCR library. Sequencing libraries for TCR beta were prepared with iRepertoire HTBI primers and Arm-PCR of CDR3 regions. TCRdb re-analysed the multiplex PCR reads in MiXCR, keeping a single row per CDR3 protein. The sample shows roughly 520,000 distinct CDR3 sequences, around 12% of them seen only once. These records were also assigned to another study, of T cells in Graves' hyperthyroidism and ophthalmopathy.

This material consisted of peripheral blood mononuclear cells (PBMCs), taken at new diagnosis, from a patient treated with antithyroid drugs. The receptors here all came from a woman aged 25 to 45 with Graves disease.

Many counts were recorded for this clonotype. The chain uses TRBV11-2 and TRBJ2-7; D gene unclear. The CDR3 length is 14 residues. V was clipped by 6 bases and J by 0 bases, with 12 bases between them. Germline assignment: CDR1 SGHAT and CDR2 FQNNGV. The CDR3 DNA reads as TGTGCCAGCAGACGACTGGAGAGCTCCTACGAGCAGTACTTC. Its protein product is CASRRLESSYEQYF. Looking up the rest from reference TRBV11-2 and TRBJ2-7 gives the full variable domain: EAGVAQSPRYKIIEKRQSVAFWCNPISGHATLYWYQQILGQGPKLLIQFQNNGVVDDSQLPKDRFSAERLKGVDSTLKIQPAKLEDSAVYLCASRRLESSYEQYFGPGTRLTVT.

This clonotype was detected many times. The V gene is TRBV4-2, the J gene TRBJ2-5; D may be TRBD2 (6 bases). The germline V gene has CDR1 LGHNA and CDR2 YNFKEQ. Trimming took off 0 bases at V and 0 bases at J, with 17 bases between the two ends. The length of the CDR3 is 18 residues. In nucleotides, the CDR3 is TGTGCCAGCAGCCAAGAAAGACTAGTCGTGAATGACCAAGAGACCCAGTACTTC. Protein product: CASSQERLVVNDQETQYF.

In this sample, this clonotype turned up a few times. V gene TRBV7-3 combines with J gene TRBJ2-3; 7 bases are a match to TRBD2. V gave up 0 bases and J gave up 3 bases; unmatched junction bases: 12. Germline V CDR1 and CDR2: SGHTA, FQGTGA. The CDR3 covers 18 residues. CDR3 bases: TGTGCCAGCAGCTTAACGTGGCCTAGCGGAAATGAGACAGATACGCAGTATTTT. Its protein product is CASSLTWPSGNETDTQYF.

This clonotype occurred many times. J is TRBJ1-1 and V is TRBV2; D is ambiguous. Trimming left V 8 bases short and J 0 bases short, with 13 bases between. The CDR3 spans 14 residues. The germline CDR1 and CDR2 sequences are SNHLY and FYNNEI. The DNA for the CDR3 is TGTGCCAGCCTCCCAGGACGGTTGAACACTGAAGCTTTCTTT. Its translation: CASLPGRLNTEAFF.

This clonotype was seen at least ten times. This rearrangement joins TRBV5-1 to TRBJ1-1; D not resolved. This CDR3 region has 14 residues. Germline V gene lookup returns CDR1 SGHRS and CDR2 YFSETQ. Between the trimmed V and J ends, which lost 2 bases and 3 bases, there was a span of 11 bases. The CDR3 reads CASSLSGEDTEAFF. CDR3 coding DNA: TGCGCCAGCAGCTTATCCGGGGAGGACACTGAAGCTTTCTTT.

Ten or more counts support this clonotype. The gene calls are TRBV28 and TRBJ2-7, with TRBD1 as a possible D gene (5 bases). Trimming left V 0 bases short and J 3 bases short, with 6 bases between. The CDR3 totals 13 residues. Germline loops: CDR1 MDHEN, CDR2 SYDVKM. CDR3 in amino acids: CASSLWGLYEQYF. The CDR3 DNA sequence: TGTGCCAGCAGTTTATGGGGGCTCTACGAGCAGTACTTC.

V is TRBV6-2 or TRBV6-3 and J is TRBJ2-7; TRBD1 matches at 7 bases. The CDR3 loop spans 14 amino acids. CDR1 MNHEY and CDR2 SVGEGT come from the germline V gene. V shed 6 bases, J shed 5 bases, and the junction held 10 bases outside the gene matches. CDR3 bases: TGTGCCAGCAGCTACGACAGGGCCCGAAACGAGCAGTACTTC. This gives the protein CASSYDRARNEQYF.

The chain carries TRBV20-1 and TRBJ1-5; the D is unclear. In germline, CDR1 is DFQATT, CDR2 SNEGSKA (reference sequence). Trimming left V 6 bases short and J 4 bases short, with 10 bases between. The CDR3 is 12 residues long. The CDR3 DNA follows: TGCAGTGCAATACAAGGGAATCAGCCCCAGCATTTT. This codes for CSAIQGNQPQHF.

This clonotype was recorded at least ten times. The chain joins TRBV3-1 to TRBJ1-2, with 7 bases that match TRBD1. There are 13 residues in the CDR3. With V trimmed by 5 bases and J by 3 bases, 3 bases remained unmatched. CDR1 is LGHDT and CDR2 is YNNKEL in the germline V gene (reference sequence). The CDR3 DNA reads TGTGCCAGCAGCTCTGACAGGGACTATGGCTACACCTTC. Encoded protein: CASSSDRDYGYTF.

This clonotype occurred many times. The rearrangement uses TRBV28 and TRBJ1-1; the D is unclear. Germline V CDR1 and CDR2: MDHEN, SYDVKM. The CDR3 covers 12 residues. Deletions cut 2 bases from V and 3 bases from J, with 4 bases between. The CDR3 spells CASSLQDTEAFF. DNA for the CDR3: TGTGCCAGCAGTTTACAGGACACTGAAGCTTTCTTT.

The chain carries TRBV20-1 and TRBJ1-1, with a weak D call TRBD1 (6 bases). V gave up 6 bases and J gave up 0 bases, with 11 bases separating them. Per the germline V gene, CDR1 is DFQATT and CDR2 is SNEGSKA (reference sequence). The CDR3 spans 13 residues. In DNA form, the CDR3 reads TGCAGTGCCCAGGACAGACTGAACACTGAAGCTTTCTTT. As protein: CSAQDRLNTEAFF.

As concerns this clonotype: With a much larger clone just one base away, this may be a read error. The CDR3 here is CASSVTSESSYEQYF. The CDR3, as DNA: TGTGCCAGCAGCGTGACTAGCGAGAGCTCCTACGAGCAGTACTTC. The V call is TRBV11-3, the J call TRBJ2-7; 8 bases are a match to TRBD2. Per the germline V gene, CDR1 is SGHNT and CDR2 is YENEEA. The CDR3 covers 15 residues. V shed 5 bases and J 0 bases; nucleotides not matched to a gene: 6.

This clonotype showed up many times. The CDR3, as DNA: TGTGCCACCGACAACAGGGGAGATACGCAGTATTTT. Translated, it gives CATDNRGDTQYF. V gene TRBV19 combines with J gene TRBJ2-3, with 7 bases fitting TRBD1. The V gene end was trimmed by 10 bases and the J gene end by 5 bases; junction bases not matched to a gene: 6. The CDR3 runs 12 residues. Germline assignment: CDR1 LNHDA and CDR2 SQIVND (reference sequence).

This clonotype has only a few counts. The V call is TRBV10-1, the J call TRBJ2-1, with 10 bases fitting TRBD1. In germline, CDR1 is WNHNN, CDR2 SYGVQD (reference sequence). The CDR3 has 15 amino acids. With V trimmed by 6 bases and J by 5 bases, 7 bases remained unmatched. The CDR3 reads CASRLGQGPHNEQFF. The CDR3 region has the DNA TGCGCCAGCAGGTTGGGACAGGGGCCGCACAATGAGCAGTTCTTC.

This clonotype was counted at least ten times. The chain has TRBV20-1 and TRBJ2-3; D gene ambiguous. The V and J ends lost 6 bases and 4 bases respectively, with 17 bases between them. The CDR3 contains 14 residues. Germline CDR1 DFQATT, CDR2 SNEGSKA (reference sequence). Here the CDR3 reads CSARRLEDSDTQYF. In nucleotides, the CDR3 is TGCAGTGCGCGGCGGCTAGAGGATTCAGATACGCAGTATTTT.

The J gene is TRBJ1-1, the V gene TRBV6-2 or TRBV6-3, with a weak D call TRBD1 (6 bases). Trimming pared 6 bases from V and 11 bases from J, leaving 19 bases between. This CDR3 comprises 13 residues. Germline lookup yields CDR1 MNHEY and CDR2 SVGEGT. The CDR3 loop is CASREGVPGRAFF. CDR3 nucleotides: TGTGCCAGCAGGGAGGGGGTCCCGGGGAGGGCTTTCTTT.